This T cell receptor beta chain is from a study of post-analysis software for immune sequencing data. Study-wide findings and caveats: Patients carried five TRBV segments more frequently than controls did, and TRBV5-6, TRBV5-1 and TRBV20-1 were among them.

Trimming shortened V by 6 bases and J by 5 bases, and 20 bases separated the two germline ends. The CDR3 is 16 amino acids. Germline V lookup: CDR1 SGHTA, CDR2 FQGNSA. Unique molecular identifiers were built into the TCR beta cDNA libraries. From roughly 1 to 10 million T cells, roughly 540,000 cDNA molecules were obtained. A single record per CDR3 protein comes from TCRdb applying MiXCR to the PCR reads. This table has about 820,000 distinct CDR3 sequences, 53% appearing once. The table lists this clonotype with a few counts. Its antigen is unknown. The source material was blood. The gene calls are TRBV7-2 and TRBJ2-1, with D hard to call. The clonotype originates from a girl aged 10 to 17 with multiple sclerosis. CDR3 DNA: TGTGCCAGCAGTACGGGTGGGCAGGTCCTAAACAATGAGCAGTTCTTC. Amino acids: CASSTGGQVLNNEQFF.